In this sample, the clone carrying this T cell receptor beta chain turned up many times. Its antigen is not identified. This sample is part of a study of T cells in Graves' hyperthyroidism and ophthalmopathy. Subjects aged 18 to 65 presented with newly diagnosed hyperthyroidism of less than 2 months' duration. The source material, RNA transcripts, was used to amplify TCR beta CDR3 regions. The HTBI set primed first-round TCR CDR3 RT-PCR. TCRdb re-analysed the multiplex PCR reads in MiXCR, keeping a single row per CDR3 protein. The sample records approximately 420,000 distinct CDR3 sequences, approximately 14% being singletons. Study observations and caveats: Blood shared most expanded thyroid clonotypes above 0.001.

Germline CDR1 and CDR2: KGHSH and LQKENI. The ends lost 3 bases at V and 7 bases at J; junction bases unmatched: 4. The CDR3 extends over 13 amino acids. This chain links TRBV18 with TRBJ2-5; 8 nucleotides match TRBD2. The sequencing sample was made of blood. The source is a woman aged 18-29 years with Graves' hyperthyroidism. CDR3 in DNA: TGTGCCAGCTCACCGGAGGCGGGAGGGACCCAGTACTTC. This encodes CASSPEAGGTQYF.